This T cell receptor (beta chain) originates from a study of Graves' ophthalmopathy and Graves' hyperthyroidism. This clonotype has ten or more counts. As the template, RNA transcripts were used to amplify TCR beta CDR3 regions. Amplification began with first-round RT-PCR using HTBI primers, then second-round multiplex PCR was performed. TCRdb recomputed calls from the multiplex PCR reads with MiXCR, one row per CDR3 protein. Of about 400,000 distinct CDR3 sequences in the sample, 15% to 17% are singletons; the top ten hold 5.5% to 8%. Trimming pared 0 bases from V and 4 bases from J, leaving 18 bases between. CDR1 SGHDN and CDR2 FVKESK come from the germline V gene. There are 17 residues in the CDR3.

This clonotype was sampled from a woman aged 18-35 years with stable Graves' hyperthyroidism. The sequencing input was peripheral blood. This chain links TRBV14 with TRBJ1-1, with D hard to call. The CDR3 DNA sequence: TGTGCCAGCAGCCAAGATGGACCCCAGTATACGGGCACTGAAGCTTTCTTT. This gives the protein CASSQDGPQYTGTEAFF.